A single sample gave rise to the 32 T cell receptor beta chains below, sequenced in a study of blood T cell repertoires in COVID-19. Sequencing was performed with immunoSEQ multiplex PCR; in TCRdb, only in-frame clones are kept and a portion is missing. The profile shows fewer than 400,000 clones, 88% of them singletons. The sample consisted of PBMCs or T cells enriched from blood (not recorded which). The receptors shown here come from a man aged 30 to 45 who had recovered from COVID-19.

The rearrangement links TRBV7-8 to TRBJ1-5, with no clear D. Germline CDR1 reads SGHVS; CDR2 reads FQNEAQ. The CDR3 consists of 14 residues. V was clipped by 5 bases and J by 1 base, with 9 bases between them. The CDR3 region is CASSRGMSNQPQHF. The DNA of the CDR3 is TGTGCCAGCAGCCGCGGGATGAGCAATCAGCCCCAGCATTTT. Filled out from reference TRBV7-8 and TRBJ1-5, the complete variable domain reads GAGVSQSPRYKVAKRGQDVALRCDPISGHVSLFWYQQALGQGPEFLTYFQNEAQLDKSGLPSDRFFAERPEGSVSTLKIQRTQQEDSAVYLCASSRGMSNQPQHFGDGTRLSIL.

In the case of this clone: A junction end diverges from the germline sequence, so it may reflect a read error. This chain connects TRBV6-1 to TRBJ2-4, with 8 bases aligning to TRBD1. CDR1 and CDR2 (germline): MNHNS, SASEGT. This CDR3 contains 13 residues. CDR3 DNA: TGTGCCAGCAGTGAAGCCCGGTTGGGGACAGGTACCTTC. Translated: CASSEARLGTGTF.

The V and J genes are TRBV28 and TRBJ1-6; D not resolved. Trimming removed 6 bases from V and 1 base from J, with 10 bases in between. Germline V gene lookup returns CDR1 MDHEN and CDR2 SYDVKM. The length of the CDR3 is 15 residues. This CDR3 reads CASRPTGSYNSPLHF. The DNA for the CDR3 is TGTGCCAGCAGACCAACCGGTTCCTATAATTCACCCCTCCACTTT.

V is TRBV28 and J is TRBJ1-3; D uncertain. Germline V gene sequence: CDR1 MDHEN, CDR2 SYDVKM. This CDR3 spans 11 amino acids. V was cut by 6 bases and J by 3 bases, with 3 bases left in between. The CDR3 DNA reads as TGTGCCAGCAGCTATGGAAACACCATATATTTT. The encoded protein is CASSYGNTIYF.

This chain connects TRBV19 to TRBJ2-1; D is unclear. This CDR3 has 14 residues. CDR1 LNHDA and CDR2 SQIVND come from the germline V gene (reference sequence). The germline V and J ends were trimmed by 5 bases and 5 bases, with 13 bases remaining between them. CDR3 amino acids: CASSPPGRNNEQFF. CDR3 coding DNA: TGTGCCAGTAGTCCCCCCGGTCGCAACAATGAGCAGTTCTTC. The full variable domain, with the rest looked up from reference TRBV19 and TRBJ2-1, is DGGITQSPKYLFRKEGQNVTLSCEQNLNHDAMYWYRQDPGQGLRLIYYSQIVNDFQKGDIAEGYSVSREKKESFPLTVTSAQKNPTAFYLCASSPPGRNNEQFFGPGTRLTVL.

The CDR3 nucleotides are TGTGCCAGCTCACCAAAAGTACCGGGACAGGTCTCCTACGAGCAGTACTTC. This translates into CASSPKVPGQVSYEQYF. The rearrangement links TRBV18 to TRBJ2-7; 8 bases align to TRBD1. This CDR3 has 17 residues. Germline trimming cut 2 bases from V and 0 bases from J; bases unmatched to any gene: 9. Germline CDR1 reads KGHSH; CDR2 reads LQKENI.

This clone appeared a single time. The V and J genes are TRBV18 and TRBJ1-3; the D is unclear. The germline V and J ends were trimmed by 2 bases and 4 bases, with 18 bases remaining between them. Per the germline V gene, CDR1 is KGHSH and CDR2 is LQKENI. The length of the CDR3 is 17 residues. CDR3 sequence (DNA): TGTGCCAGCTCACCAGACGTAAGACGGACTGAAGGAAACACCATATATTTT. It codes for CASSPDVRRTEGNTIYF.

The chain has TRBV2 and TRBJ2-5, with 14 bases matching TRBD2. CDR1 is SNHLY and CDR2 is FYNNEI in the germline V gene. V lost 6 bases to trimming and J lost 7 bases; unmatched junction nucleotides: 7. The CDR3 runs to 15 residues. The CDR3, as DNA: TGTGCCAGCAGATTGACTAGCGGGGGGGCTGGGACCCAGTACTTC. Translation: CASRLTSGGAGTQYF. The entire variable domain, with the rest obtained from reference TRBV2 and TRBJ2-5, is as follows: EPEVTQTPSHQVTQMGQEVILRCVPISNHLYFYWYRQILGQKVEFLVSFYNNEISEKSEIFDDQFSVERPDGSNFTLKIRSTKLEDSAMYFCASRLTSGGAGTQYFGPGTRLLVL.

This chain connects TRBV28 to TRBJ1-4; 11 bases line up with TRBD1. The germline CDR1 and CDR2 sequences are MDHEN and SYDVKM. V gave up 4 bases and J gave up 7 bases; unmatched junction bases: 5. The CDR3 is 15 residues long. CDR3 in DNA: TGTGCCAGCAGTTATCCGGGACAGGGGGTTGAAAAACTGTTTTTT. As protein: CASSYPGQGVEKLFF.

J is TRBJ1-2 and V is TRBV3-1 (or the pseudogene TRBV3-2), with TRBD1 matching 8 bases. The V and J ends lost 4 bases and 6 bases, in that order; junction bases with no gene match: 1. Germline loops: CDR1 LGHDT, CDR2 YNNKEL (reference sequence). The CDR3 contains 12 residues. The CDR3 nucleotides read TGTGCCAGCAGCCCAGGGGGCCATGGCTACACCTTC. Translating gives CASSPGGHGYTF.

The chain uses TRBV5-8 and TRBJ1-6; 7 bases fit TRBD1. CDR1 is SGHTS and CDR2 is YDEGEE in the germline V gene. The length of the CDR3 is 16 residues. The V and J ends lost 1 base and 4 bases, in that order; junction bases with no gene match: 5. The CDR3 loop reads CASSLRGGGYNSPLHF. DNA for the CDR3: TGTGCCAGCAGCTTGAGAGGGGGCGGATATAATTCACCCCTCCACTTT.

The V gene is TRBV27, the J gene TRBJ2-3, with 9 bases matching TRBD2. Germline trimming cut 10 bases from V and 3 bases from J; bases unmatched to any gene: 5. The germline V gene has CDR1 MNHEY and CDR2 SMNVEV (reference sequence). The CDR3 extends over 13 amino acids. In nucleotides, the CDR3 is TGTGCCACCATCCTAGCGGGGACAGATACGCAGTATTTT. It encodes CATILAGTDTQYF.

This clone appeared many times. This chain links TRBV6-1 with TRBJ2-1; TRBD2 aligns across 7 bases. The V gene's germline CDR1 is MNHNS and CDR2 SASEGT. CDR3 length: 15 residues. V trimming: 1 base; J trimming: 3 bases; junction bases outside the gene matches: 3. The CDR3 DNA follows: TGTGCCAGCAGTGAAGGACGGGGGGACTACAATGAGCAGTTCTTC. Protein product: CASSEGRGDYNEQFF.

This clone was counted once. The V call is TRBV12-3 or TRBV12-4, the J call TRBJ2-1, with TRBD1 matching over 10 bases. This CDR3 is 13 amino acids long. The ends lost 4 bases at V and 8 bases at J; junction bases unmatched: 2. The CDR3 region is CASSSDRGYEQFF. CDR3 DNA sequence: TGTGCCAGCAGTTCGGACAGGGGGTATGAGCAGTTCTTC.

V gene TRBV6-5 combines with J gene TRBJ1-2; perhaps TRBD1 as D (5 bases). Germline values: CDR1 MNHEY, CDR2 SVGAGI. Trimming took 6 bases from V and 5 from J, leaving 16 bases between them. The CDR3 runs 14 residues. The CDR3, as DNA: TGTGCCAGCAGCCCCCTAGGAGGGGTGTATGGCTACACCTTC. Translated, it gives CASSPLGGVYGYTF.

The chain is built from TRBV4-1 and TRBJ1-5; D perhaps matches TRBD1 (5 bases). Trimming removed 5 bases at V and 7 bases at J, with 15 bases between. CDR1 is MGHRA, CDR2 YSYEKL, per germline. The CDR3 runs 14 residues. This CDR3 reads CASSTLGGEQPQHF. The CDR3, as DNA: TGCGCCAGCAGCACCCTGGGAGGGGAACAGCCCCAGCATTTT.

The chain uses TRBV11-2 and TRBJ2-5; TRBD2 agrees at 11 bases. This CDR3 comprises 16 residues. V lost 1 base and J lost 3; bases outside the gene matches: 4. The germline gives CDR1 SGHAT, CDR2 FQNNGV. CDR3 loop: CASSLGATSGKETQYF. In nucleotides, the CDR3 is TGTGCCAGCAGCTTAGGGGCGACTAGCGGGAAAGAGACCCAGTACTTC.

The CDR3, as DNA: TGTGCCAGCAGCCCATCCTCTGGAAACACCATATATTTT. It yields the protein CASSPSSGNTIYF. The V and J genes are TRBV7-9 and TRBJ1-3, with D unresolved. The V gene's germline CDR1 is SEHNR and CDR2 FQNEAQ (reference sequence). Trimming removed 5 bases at V and 0 bases at J, with 5 bases between. The CDR3 sequence is 13 residues long.

The chain's CDR3 is CAIGTSGGADEQFF. The DNA for the CDR3 is TGTGCCATCGGGACTAGCGGGGGGGCCGATGAGCAGTTCTTC. The V and J genes are TRBV10-3 and TRBJ2-1, with 16 bases identical to TRBD2. V trimming: 8 bases; J trimming: 8 bases; junction bases outside the gene matches: 3. The CDR3 is made up of 14 amino acids. CDR1 is ENHRY and CDR2 is SYGVKD in the germline V gene.

The J gene is TRBJ2-3, the V gene TRBV10-2, with 13 bases fitting TRBD2. The length of the CDR3 is 17 residues. Germline CDR1 and CDR2: WSHSY and SAAADI. After removal of 0 bases from V and 4 bases from J, the junction contained 4 bases not matched to a gene. CDR3 coding DNA: TGCGCCAGCAGTGAGTCCGGGACTAGCGGGGACGCAGATACGCAGTATTTT. Its translation: CASSESGTSGDADTQYF.

This clone showed up just once. This rearrangement joins TRBV29-1 to TRBJ2-4; the match to TRBD2 covers 15 bases. CDR1 and CDR2 (germline): SQVTM, ANQGSEA. The CDR3 covers 15 residues. V shed 5 bases and J 9 bases; nucleotides not matched to a gene: 8. CDR3: CSVTGTSGGYSIQYF. Written as DNA, the CDR3 is TGCAGCGTTACCGGGACTAGCGGGGGGTATAGCATTCAGTACTTC.

The genes are TRBV10-3 and TRBJ2-1, with 9 bases lining up with TRBD2. The germline V gene encodes CDR1 ENHRY and CDR2 SYGVKD. Germline trimming cut 0 bases from V and 4 bases from J; bases unmatched to any gene: 4. The CDR3 has 16 residues. The CDR3 here is CAISESSGGFYNEQFF. The CDR3 nucleotides read TGTGCCATCAGTGAGTCTAGCGGGGGCTTTTACAATGAGCAGTTCTTC.

The rearrangement joins TRBV27 to TRBJ2-7, with D possibly being TRBD1 (6 bases). CDR3 length: 14 residues. The V and J ends lost 4 bases and 4 bases respectively, with 14 bases between them. CDR1 MNHEY and CDR2 SMNVEV come from the germline V gene (reference sequence). Here the CDR3 DNA reads TGTGCCAGCAGTTCCCCAGGGGCTGTTTACGAGCAGTACTTC. It translates to CASSSPGAVYEQYF.

This chain connects TRBV27 to TRBJ1-2; 7 nucleotides line up with TRBD1. The ends lost 1 base at V and 0 bases at J; junction bases unmatched: 2. Per germline, CDR1 MNHEY and CDR2 SMNVEV (reference sequence). The CDR3 covers 15 residues. CDR3 sequence reads: CASSLFRGANYGYTF. As DNA, the CDR3 is TGTGCCAGCAGTTTATTCAGGGGGGCTAACTATGGCTACACCTTC.

The chain has TRBV28 and TRBJ1-5; 9 nucleotides match TRBD1. This CDR3 contains 13 residues. Germline V gene lookup returns CDR1 MDHEN and CDR2 SYDVKM. The CDR3 here is CASQSGQGEPQHF. The DNA of the CDR3 is TGTGCTTCGCAATCGGGACAGGGAGAGCCCCAGCATTTT. The full variable domain, its missing parts supplied by reference TRBV28 and TRBJ1-5, is DVKVTQSSRYLVKRTGEKVFLECVQDMDHENMFWYRQDPGLGLRLIYFSYDVKMKEKGDIPEGYSVSREKKERFSLILESASTNQTSMYLCASQSGQGEPQHFGDGTRLSIL.

V is TRBV25-1 and J is TRBJ1-2; 7 nucleotides agree with TRBD1. Germline V gene data show CDR1 as MGHDK and CDR2 as SYGVNS. This CDR3 has 13 residues. J lost 8 bases, V lost 5 bases, and 8 bases had no gene match. The CDR3 nucleotides read TGTGCCAGCAGTCCAGACAGGGATGCAGGCTACACCTTC. Translating it yields CASSPDRDAGYTF.

The gene calls are TRBV30 and TRBJ2-7; the D gene is possibly TRBD1 (6 bases). Trimming stripped 3 bases from V and 2 bases from J, with 20 bases between. Per the germline V gene, CDR1 is GTSNPN and CDR2 is SVGIG (reference sequence). This CDR3 region has 16 residues. CDR3 loop: CAWRPLGTTQTYEQYF. CDR3 in DNA: TGTGCCTGGAGGCCCCTTGGGACAACCCAGACCTACGAGCAGTACTTC.

The V call is TRBV9, the J call TRBJ1-2, with 9 bases aligning to TRBD1. The CDR3 runs to 16 residues. The J segment lost 8 bases and the V segment lost 2 bases, leaving 13 bases of the junction unmatched. Germline CDR1 and CDR2: SGDLS and YYNGEE. CDR3 residues: CASSVGPGTGSRGYTF. The CDR3 coding sequence is TGTGCCAGCAGCGTGGGTCCCGGGACAGGGAGTCGCGGCTACACCTTC.

The chain couples TRBV19 to TRBJ2-1, with TRBD2 identical over 8 bases. V shed 5 bases, J shed 4 bases, and the junction held 4 bases outside the gene matches. Germline V gene lookup returns CDR1 LNHDA and CDR2 SQIVND (reference sequence). CDR3 length equals 14 residues. The CDR3 region is CASSLGLGYNEQFF. For the CDR3, the DNA is TGTGCCAGTAGTTTGGGACTAGGGTACAATGAGCAGTTCTTC.

The V and J genes are TRBV28 and TRBJ1-2, with D perhaps matching TRBD1 (5 bases). Germline CDR1 and CDR2: MDHEN and SYDVKM. The CDR3 extends over 14 amino acids. Trimming removed 2 bases from V and 4 bases from J, with 11 bases in between. The chain's CDR3 is CASSLLDRGYGYTF. The CDR3 nucleotides are TGTGCCAGCAGTTTACTAGACAGAGGCTATGGCTACACCTTC.

CDR3 nucleotides: TGTGCCAGCAGTTCGGGTTGGGGAACCGGGACAAGCTCCTACAATGAGCAGTTCTTC. Translating gives CASSSGWGTGTSSYNEQFF. This chain joins TRBV7-9 and TRBJ2-1, with D perhaps TRBD1 (6 bases). CDR3 length equals 19 residues. Germline V gene data show CDR1 as SEHNR and CDR2 as FQNEAQ (reference sequence). The ends were cut back, 6 bases at V and 0 bases at J, with 24 bases in the middle.

The rearrangement joins TRBV6-4 to TRBJ2-1; 8 bases are a match to TRBD2. The CDR3 runs 16 residues. Trimming cost V 6 bases and J 7 bases; bases outside gene matches: 14. Germline V gene lookup returns CDR1 MRHNA and CDR2 SNTAGT. In DNA, the CDR3 is TGTGCCAGCAGACCCGGAGCGGGGGACGGGTATAATGAGCAGTTCTTC. Translated, it gives CASRPGAGDGYNEQFF.